This entry lists 5 T cell receptor beta chains sequenced from one sample in a study of cytomegalovirus exposure and HLA in healthy donors. PCR amplification relied on 60 Vbeta primers (plus 13 Jbeta primers). The repertoire was sequenced with immunoSEQ multiplex PCR; TCRdb's copy has only in-frame clones and lacks some. The sample has 200,000 to 250,000 clones; around three quarters are singletons. Material: PBMCs. Receptor source: a man aged 35-49 years in good health and CMV-seronegative.

The V call is TRBV20-1, the J call TRBJ2-2, with 7 bases aligning to TRBD1. V lost 3 bases, J lost 8 bases, and 0 bases stayed unmatched. The CDR3 contains 11 residues. The germline V gene encodes CDR1 DFQATT and CDR2 SNEGSKA (reference sequence). The CDR3 nucleotides are TGCAGTGCTAGCAGGGGGGGGGAGCTGTTTTTT. It yields the protein CSASRGGELFF.

The V gene is TRBV27, the J gene TRBJ2-2; 10 bases are a match to TRBD2. The J segment lost 5 bases and the V segment lost 0 bases, leaving 6 bases of the junction unmatched. The CDR3 loop spans 17 amino acids. Germline loops: CDR1 MNHEY, CDR2 SMNVEV (reference sequence). For the CDR3, the DNA is TGTGCCAGCAGTTTATCTTTAGCGGGAGGTCGTACCGGGGAGCTGTTTTTT. Residues: CASSLSLAGGRTGELFF.

This chain joins TRBV4-1 and TRBJ2-1; tentative D call: TRBD1 (5 bases). This CDR3 has 17 amino acids. The V gene's germline CDR1 is MGHRA and CDR2 YSYEKL. Trimming pared 1 base from V and 7 bases from J, leaving 20 bases between. This chain's CDR3 is CASSQGSGWGLGNEQFF. The CDR3 DNA follows: TGCGCCAGCAGCCAAGGCTCAGGGTGGGGCCTAGGGAATGAGCAGTTCTTC.

V gene TRBV6-5 combines with J gene TRBJ1-2; TRBD1 matches at 7 bases. Germline values: CDR1 MNHEY, CDR2 SVGAGI. The CDR3 runs to 15 residues. V was pared by 4 bases and J by 4 bases, with 9 bases of the junction left unmatched. In DNA form, the CDR3 reads TGTGCCAGCAGTTCCGGAACGACAGGGAGCTATGGCTACACCTTC. Amino acids: CASSSGTTGSYGYTF.

V and J are TRBV27 and TRBJ1-3; D unclear. The CDR3 is made up of 18 amino acids. Per the germline V gene, CDR1 is MNHEY and CDR2 is SMNVEV (reference sequence). V lost 6 bases, J lost 3 bases, and 24 bases lay in between. CDR3 in DNA: TGTGCCAGCAGCGAACGGGTTCGTGGATCAATCGGTGGAAACACCATATATTTT. Its protein is CASSERVRGSIGGNTIYF.